The source of this TCR beta chain is a study of cytomegalovirus exposure and HLA in healthy donors. Study background: Genotyping of 398 donors showed that 80% to 90% belonged to the Caucasian-associated ancestry cluster.

With regard to this clone: What it binds is not known.

Germline V lookup: CDR1 MDHEN, CDR2 SYDVKM. The CDR3 length is 14 residues. The junction had 5 bases not matched to a gene; V was cut back by 7 bases and J by 4 bases. As for the donors, each was a healthy bone marrow donor. Study-level results: Presence/absence analyses assumed roughly uniform sequencing depth across donors. A previous analysis found most TCR beta V segments productive roughly 87% or roughly 30% of the time.

The PCR contained 60 Vbeta and 13 Jbeta primers. Data came from immunoSEQ multiplex PCR; TCRdb stores just in-frame clones and leaves some out. The sample lists about 230,000 clones, just under 85% occurring once. The sequence was obtained from a middle-aged woman in good health and CMV-seronegative. The sequencing sample was made of PBMCs. The chain uses TRBV28 and TRBJ2-1, with TRBD1 matching over 9 bases. CDR3 bases: TGTGCCAGCACTGGGACAGGGTTTTACAATGAGCAGTTCTTC. As protein: CASTGTGFYNEQFF.